This TCR beta chain was sequenced in a study of T cell changes during pregnancy in multiple sclerosis. After removal of 3 bases from V and 10 bases from J, the junction contained 6 bases not matched to a gene. Germline assignment: CDR1 SGHVS and CDR2 FNYEAQ. The CDR3 has 14 residues. Profiling relied on immunoSEQ multiplex PCR, and the TCRdb table lists in-frame clones only, not all of them. In the table there are about 44,000 clones, roughly 91% of which are singletons. This material consisted of CD8+ T cells from peripheral blood mononuclear cells, taken after pregnancy. J is TRBJ2-1 and V is TRBV7-6; TRBD2 aligns across 10 bases. The sequence was obtained from a female donor in good health, enrolled as a control in a pregnancy study. In nucleotides, the CDR3 is TGTGCCAGCAGCTTTACTAGCGGGGTTTACGAGCAGTTCTTC. Protein sequence: CASSFTSGVYEQFF. Using reference TRBV7-6 and TRBJ2-1 for the parts outside the CDR3, the full variable domain is GAGVSQSPRYKVTKRGQDVALRCDPISGHVSLYWYRQALGQGPEFLTYFNYEAQQDKSGLPNDRFSAERPEGSISTLTIQRTEQRDSAMYRCASSFTSGVYEQFFGPGTRLTVL.